Reported below is one T cell receptor beta chain. The CDR3 runs 14 residues. Trimming shortened V by 3 bases and J by 4 bases, and 12 bases separated the two germline ends. CDR1 SGHTA and CDR2 FQGNSA come from the germline V gene. Here immunoSEQ multiplex PCR was the method, and the copy in TCRdb shows in-frame clones only, minus some. This sample has around 170,000 clones, with roughly nine tenths found just once. These data come from a study of control samples from healthy donors and cancer patients. The genes are TRBV7-2 and TRBJ1-1; D possibly corresponds to TRBD1 (5 bases). This sequence was found in a young man in good health. Sequencing input: blood. The CDR3 here is CASSFAGRGTEAFF. The CDR3 coding sequence is TGTGCCAGCAGCTTTGCCGGGAGGGGCACTGAAGCTTTCTTT.